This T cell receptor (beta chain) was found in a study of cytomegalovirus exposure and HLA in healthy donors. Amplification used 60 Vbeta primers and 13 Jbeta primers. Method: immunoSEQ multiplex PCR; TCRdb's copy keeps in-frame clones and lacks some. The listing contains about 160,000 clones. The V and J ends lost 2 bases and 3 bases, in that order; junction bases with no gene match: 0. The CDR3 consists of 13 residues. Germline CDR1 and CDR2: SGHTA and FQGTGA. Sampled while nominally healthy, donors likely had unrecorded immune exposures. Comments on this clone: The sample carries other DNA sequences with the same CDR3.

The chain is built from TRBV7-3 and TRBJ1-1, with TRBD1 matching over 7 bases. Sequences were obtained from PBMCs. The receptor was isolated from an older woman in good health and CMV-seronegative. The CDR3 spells CASSLDRDTEAFF. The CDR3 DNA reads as TGTGCCAGCAGCTTAGACAGGGACACTGAAGCTTTCTTT.